These T cell receptor beta chains were read from a single sample in a study of control samples from healthy donors and cancer patients. Generated by immunoSEQ multiplex PCR, the TCRdb table keeps only in-frame clones and is missing some. This table has around 130,000 clones, roughly 89% appearing once. The sample taken for sequencing was PBMCs. Every receptor here comes from a man between 45 and 60 years old with head and neck cancer. Both conserved end residues are part of each CDR3. Each record gives: D gene, J gene, clone size, V gene, CDR3 DNA, CDR3 protein. A D gene is named only where the DNA matches it firmly. Clone size appears in some rows only: once, few, many, or a class for an expanded clone.

d_call: NA; j_call: TRBJ1-2; clone_size: NA; v_call: TRBV28; cdr3_nt: TGTGCCAGCAGCATGGACAGTAACTATGGCTACACCTTC; cdr3_aa: CASSMDSNYGYTF
d_call: TRBD1; j_call: TRBJ2-7; clone_size: NA; v_call: TRBV19; cdr3_nt: TGTGCCAGTAGTATGACAGGGGCTGGGTACGAGCAGTACTTC; cdr3_aa: CASSMTGAGYEQYF
d_call: NA; j_call: TRBJ2-7; clone_size: NA; v_call: TRBV12-3/TRBV12-4; cdr3_nt: TGTGCCAGCAGTTCAACAGGGCTGGGAGAGCAGTACTTC; cdr3_aa: CASSSTGLGEQYF
d_call: NA; j_call: TRBJ2-7; clone_size: NA; v_call: TRBV4-2; cdr3_nt: TGTGCCAGCAGCCAATCTATGCGTCCAGGGGAGCAGTACTTC; cdr3_aa: CASSQSMRPGEQYF
d_call: NA; j_call: TRBJ2-3; clone_size: NA; v_call: TRBV2; cdr3_nt: TGTGCCAGCACGGACCGGACGGACCACACAGATACGCAGTATTTT; cdr3_aa: CASTDRTDHTDTQYF
d_call: TRBD2; j_call: TRBJ2-7; clone_size: NA; v_call: TRBV28; cdr3_nt: TGTGCCACGGGGGGGAGAACCTACGAGCAGTACTTC; cdr3_aa: CATGGRTYEQYF
d_call: TRBD2; j_call: TRBJ2-7; clone_size: NA; v_call: TRBV5-4; cdr3_nt: TGTGCCAGCAGCCCGGGACTAGCGGAAAACGAGCAGTACTTC; cdr3_aa: CASSPGLAENEQYF
d_call: NA; j_call: TRBJ1-3; clone_size: NA; v_call: TRBV5-1; cdr3_nt: TGCGCCAGCAGCTTGGACCCTCCGGGGGTATTCAGCTCTGGAAACACCATATATTTT; cdr3_aa: CASSLDPPGVFSSGNTIYF
d_call: NA; j_call: TRBJ2-1; clone_size: NA; v_call: TRBV9; cdr3_nt: TGTGCCAGCAGCCTCGACGGGACCTCCTACAATGAGCAGTTCTTC; cdr3_aa: CASSLDGTSYNEQFF
d_call: NA; j_call: TRBJ1-4; clone_size: NA; v_call: TRBV27; cdr3_nt: TGTGCCAGCAGTTTATCTGTGGGGTCAGAAAAACTGTTTTTT; cdr3_aa: CASSLSVGSEKLFF
d_call: TRBD1; j_call: TRBJ2-1; clone_size: hyperexpanded; v_call: TRBV11-2; cdr3_nt: TGTGCCAGCAGCTTGAGTTTCGGGACAGGTGGCTCCTACAATGAGCAGTTCTTC; cdr3_aa: CASSLSFGTGGSYNEQFF
d_call: NA; j_call: TRBJ2-2; clone_size: NA; v_call: TRBV24-1; cdr3_nt: TGTGCCCCCTGGGGGTGGACCGGGGAGCTGTTTTTT; cdr3_aa: CAPWGWTGELFF
d_call: TRBD2; j_call: TRBJ2-1; clone_size: NA; v_call: TRBV27; cdr3_nt: TGTGCCAGCAGTTTACAAACGCGGGAGGGCCGCGGGACCTACAATGAGCAGTTCTTC; cdr3_aa: CASSLQTREGRGTYNEQFF
d_call: NA; j_call: TRBJ1-4; clone_size: few; v_call: TRBV3-1/TRBV3-2; cdr3_nt: TGTGCCAGCAGCAGACAGGCTGAAAAACTGTTTTTT; cdr3_aa: CASSRQAEKLFF
d_call: NA; j_call: TRBJ1-5; clone_size: NA; v_call: TRBV7-2; cdr3_nt: TGTGCCAGCAGCCGTGAAGCGGTGGGAAATCAGCCCCAGCATTTT; cdr3_aa: CASSREAVGNQPQHF
d_call: NA; j_call: TRBJ2-1; clone_size: NA; v_call: TRBV3-1/TRBV3-2; cdr3_nt: TGTGCCAGCAGCCAATACTTAAATGAGCAGTTCTTC; cdr3_aa: CASSQYLNEQFF
d_call: NA; j_call: TRBJ1-3; clone_size: NA; v_call: TRBV4-1; cdr3_nt: TGCGCCAGCAGCCAAGTAAGGGGAGGGAACACCATATATTTT; cdr3_aa: CASSQVRGGNTIYF
d_call: NA; j_call: TRBJ2-1; clone_size: once; v_call: TRBV7-9; cdr3_nt: TGTGCCAGCATCCCTACAGGGAGCTCCTACAATGAGCAGTTCTTC; cdr3_aa: CASIPTGSSYNEQFF
d_call: TRBD2; j_call: TRBJ2-1; clone_size: once; v_call: TRBV25-1; cdr3_nt: TGTGCCAGCAGTGAATGGGAGGGAAATCAATACAATGAGCAGTTCTTC; cdr3_aa: CASSEWEGNQYNEQFF
d_call: NA; j_call: TRBJ1-1; clone_size: NA; v_call: TRBV27; cdr3_nt: TGTGCCAGCAGTTTAACCCTGACACTGAACACTGAAGCTTTCTTT; cdr3_aa: CASSLTLTLNTEAFF
d_call: TRBD2; j_call: TRBJ2-7; clone_size: NA; v_call: TRBV11-2; cdr3_nt: TGTGCCAGCAGCCCCCGGGAGGGGGGTGCCTACGAGCAGTACTTC; cdr3_aa: CASSPREGGAYEQYF
d_call: TRBD2; j_call: TRBJ2-1; clone_size: NA; v_call: TRBV10-3; cdr3_nt: TGTGCCACCGGGACTAGCGACAACAATGAGCAGTTCTTC; cdr3_aa: CATGTSDNNEQFF
d_call: TRBD2; j_call: TRBJ2-7; clone_size: NA; v_call: TRBV7-9; cdr3_nt: TGTGCCAGCAGCTTCGCCCTCGCGGGAGCCGGCGAGCAGTACTTC; cdr3_aa: CASSFALAGAGEQYF
d_call: NA; j_call: TRBJ2-2; clone_size: NA; v_call: TRBV11-3; cdr3_nt: TGTGCCAGCAGCTTAGGCCCCGACGGATCGAACACCGGGGAGCTGTTTTTT; cdr3_aa: CASSLGPDGSNTGELFF
d_call: NA; j_call: TRBJ2-7; clone_size: NA; v_call: TRBV27; cdr3_nt: TGTGCCAGCAGTTTGTCTGAGGGTGGCTACGAGCAGTACTTC; cdr3_aa: CASSLSEGGYEQYF
d_call: TRBD2; j_call: TRBJ2-7; clone_size: NA; v_call: TRBV5-4; cdr3_nt: TGTGCCAGCAGCTTCGGAGGGGCTAGCGGGAGTGATGAGCAGTACTTC; cdr3_aa: CASSFGGASGSDEQYF
d_call: TRBD2; j_call: TRBJ2-7; clone_size: NA; v_call: TRBV2; cdr3_nt: TGTGCCAGCAGTGAAAGTTGGACTAGCGGGGGGGGGCCCGAGCAGTACTTC; cdr3_aa: CASSESWTSGGGPEQYF
d_call: NA; j_call: TRBJ1-5; clone_size: NA; v_call: TRBV12-3/TRBV12-4; cdr3_nt: TGTGCCAGCAGCCTAGACGGGGATCAGCCCCAGCATTTT; cdr3_aa: CASSLDGDQPQHF
d_call: NA; j_call: TRBJ2-3; clone_size: NA; v_call: TRBV15; cdr3_nt: TGTGCCACCAGCAGAGGTAGCAGATCTAGCACAGATACGCAGTATTTT; cdr3_aa: CATSRGSRSSTDTQYF
d_call: TRBD2; j_call: TRBJ2-5; clone_size: NA; v_call: TRBV7-3; cdr3_nt: TGTGCCAGCAGCTTAACTAGCGGGGAGACCCAGTACTTC; cdr3_aa: CASSLTSGETQYF
d_call: TRBD1; j_call: TRBJ1-6; clone_size: NA; v_call: TRBV25-1; cdr3_nt: TGTGCCAGCAGTGATCCAGGACAGGCTAATTCACCCCTCCACTTT; cdr3_aa: CASSDPGQANSPLHF
d_call: TRBD1; j_call: TRBJ2-3; clone_size: few; v_call: TRBV6-2/TRBV6-3; cdr3_nt: TGTGCCAGCAGCGGACCGGGTAGAGGACAGGGTGAAGATACGCAGTATTTT; cdr3_aa: CASSGPGRGQGEDTQYF
d_call: NA; j_call: TRBJ2-7; clone_size: NA; v_call: TRBV3-1/TRBV3-2; cdr3_nt: TGTGCCAGCAGCCAAGGGCAGGGGACCTACGAGCAGTACTTC; cdr3_aa: CASSQGQGTYEQYF
d_call: NA; j_call: TRBJ2-1; clone_size: NA; v_call: TRBV3-1/TRBV3-2; cdr3_nt: TGTGCCAGCAGCCCCACTACCCACAATGAGCAGTTCTTC; cdr3_aa: CASSPTTHNEQFF
d_call: NA; j_call: TRBJ2-3; clone_size: NA; v_call: TRBV20-1; cdr3_nt: TGCAGTGCTAGGACAGCGAATACGCAGTATTTT; cdr3_aa: CSARTANTQYF